Listed here are 17 T cell receptor beta chains from one sample, sequenced in a study of CD8+ T cells in alopecia areata. Treatment given: oral pan-JAK inhibitor, 5-10 mg twice daily. RNA extraction and reverse transcription yielded cDNA as sequencing template. The table came from immunoSEQ multiplex PCR; TCRdb's copy has only in-frame clones and leaves some out. The sample has fewer than 150,000 clones, 58% seen once; the top ten hold around 30%. Sequencing used CD8+ T cells sorted from blood, obtained at week 4, from a patient treated with tofacitinib. These receptors all stem from a human donor with alopecia areata.

Concerning this clone itself: Other DNA variants within this sample encode the same CDR3. The chain joins TRBV29-1 to TRBJ1-1, with D maybe TRBD1 (5 bases). Germline CDR1 SQVTM, CDR2 ANQGSEA. CDR3 length: 11 amino acids. V was trimmed by 3 bases and J by 3 bases, leaving 5 bases between them. CDR3: CSVEGDTEAFF. CDR3 DNA sequence: TGCAGCGTTGAGGGGGACACTGAAGCTTTCTTT.

The chain uses TRBV5-1 and TRBJ2-7; D is perhaps TRBD2 (6 bases). The V and J ends lost 0 bases and 3 bases respectively, with 13 bases between them. The CDR3 is 15 residues long. Germline-derived CDR1 and CDR2 are SGHRS and YFSETQ. In nucleotides, the CDR3 is TGCGCCAGCAGCTTGGAAACTAGCACCCTCTACGAGCAGTACTTC. As protein: CASSLETSTLYEQYF.

The V and J genes are TRBV7-2 and TRBJ1-1; D is unresolved. CDR1 and CDR2 (germline): SGHTA, FQGNSA. V was trimmed by 8 bases and J by 3 bases, leaving 13 bases between them. The CDR3 loop spans 13 amino acids. The CDR3: CASRGWSDTEAFF. The CDR3 nucleotides are TGTGCCAGCCGAGGTTGGTCGGACACTGAAGCTTTCTTT.

This clone has more than one count but fewer than ten. The J gene is TRBJ1-2, the V gene TRBV29-1; D unclear. The CDR3 is 11 amino acids. V lost 7 bases, J lost 4 bases, and 10 bases lay in between. CDR1 is SQVTM and CDR2 is ANQGSEA in the germline V gene. The CDR3 reads CSAPRAYGYTF. As DNA, the CDR3 is TGCAGCGCTCCTCGGGCCTATGGCTACACCTTC.

The rearrangement links TRBV7-9 to TRBJ1-5; no clear D gene. The CDR3 is 14 amino acids. From germline, CDR1 is SEHNR and CDR2 FQNEAQ (reference sequence). Trimming cost V 5 bases and J 0 bases, with 8 bases left between them. As DNA, the CDR3 is TGTGCCAGCAGCCCTTACATTAGCAATCAGCCCCAGCATTTT. Protein product: CASSPYISNQPQHF.

The chain joins TRBV4-2 to TRBJ2-3; 15 nucleotides line up with TRBD2. The V gene end was trimmed by 1 base and the J gene end by 6 bases; junction bases not matched to a gene: 8. CDR3 length equals 18 residues. The germline V gene has CDR1 LGHNA and CDR2 YNFKEQ. CDR3 sequence: CASSQGVGLAGGGDTQYF. In DNA form, the CDR3 reads TGTGCCAGCAGCCAAGGTGTGGGACTAGCGGGGGGAGGGGATACGCAGTATTTT.

V gene TRBV9 combines with J gene TRBJ2-5, with 10 nucleotides matching TRBD2. Germline CDR1 and CDR2: SGDLS and YYNGEE. There are 18 residues in the CDR3. V gave up 0 bases and J gave up 2 bases; unmatched junction bases: 10. This CDR3 is CASSVGPSGGRLQETQYF. The CDR3, as DNA: TGTGCCAGCAGCGTAGGGCCTAGCGGGGGCCGGTTACAAGAGACCCAGTACTTC.

This chain joins TRBV7-9 and TRBJ2-1, with 8 bases aligning to TRBD1. Germline CDR1 and CDR2: SEHNR and FQNEAQ (reference sequence). There are 12 residues in the CDR3. V was pared by 5 bases and J by 8 bases, with 2 bases of the junction left unmatched. CDR3 DNA sequence: TGTGCCAGCAGCCCACAGGGGGATGAGCAGTTCTTC. Protein sequence: CASSPQGDEQFF.

The chain is built from TRBV29-1 and TRBJ1-4; 9 positions agree with TRBD1. J lost 5 bases, V lost 1 base, and 8 bases had no gene match. CDR1 is SQVTM, CDR2 ANQGSEA, per germline. CDR3 length: 16 amino acids. In DNA form, the CDR3 reads TGCAGCGTTGAAGGAACAGGGGGCTTGGAGAATGAAAAACTGTTTTTT. Its protein is CSVEGTGGLENEKLFF.

The chain combines TRBV30 with TRBJ1-1, with TRBD1 as a possible D gene (6 bases). Trimming took 4 bases from V and 4 from J, leaving 13 bases between them. Germline assignment: CDR1 GTSNPN and CDR2 SVGIG (reference sequence). The CDR3 loop spans 13 amino acids. This CDR3 is CAWKLGGGTEAFF. The CDR3 DNA is TGTGCCTGGAAACTTGGAGGGGGCACTGAAGCTTTCTTT.

The rearrangement links TRBV4-3 to TRBJ2-5; a possible D gene is TRBD2 (6 bases). Deletions cut 0 bases from V and 5 bases from J, with 16 bases between. Germline loops: CDR1 LGHNA, CDR2 YSLEER. This CDR3 contains 16 residues. The CDR3 sequence is CASSQDRGLRGETQYF. The CDR3 nucleotides read TGCGCCAGCAGCCAAGATCGGGGACTCCGAGGGGAGACCCAGTACTTC.

The rearrangement links TRBV5-1 to TRBJ2-5, with 10 bases aligning to TRBD2. From germline, CDR1 is SGHRS and CDR2 YFSETQ. V lost 4 bases and J lost 0; bases outside the gene matches: 3. CDR3 length equals 15 residues. The CDR3 spells CASSETSGYQETQYF. In DNA form, the CDR3 reads TGCGCCAGCAGCGAGACTAGCGGGTACCAAGAGACCCAGTACTTC.

V usage is TRBV30 and J usage is TRBJ1-2; D possibly corresponds to TRBD1 (5 bases). Between the trimmed V and J ends, which lost 2 bases and 6 bases, there was a span of 13 bases. The length of the CDR3 is 13 residues. Germline V lookup: CDR1 GTSNPN, CDR2 SVGIG (reference sequence). CDR3 sequence (DNA): TGTGCCTGGAGTATCCCCCAGGGAGATGGCTACACCTTC. Residues: CAWSIPQGDGYTF.

This clone was found a few times. The V and J genes are TRBV30 and TRBJ2-1; D perhaps matches TRBD2 (6 bases). Looked up from germline, CDR1 is GTSNPN and CDR2 is SVGIG (reference sequence). Deletions cut 0 bases from V and 6 bases from J, with 9 bases between. The CDR3 is 13 residues long. CDR3 sequence (DNA): TGTGCCTGGAGTGTATGGAGGGTCAATGAGCAGTTCTTC. Its translation: CAWSVWRVNEQFF.

This clone was found a few times. This chain uses TRBV9 with TRBJ2-3; 10 bases align to TRBD2. CDR1 SGDLS and CDR2 YYNGEE come from the germline V gene. J gave up 1 base and V 3 bases, and 2 bases lay outside the gene matches. CDR3 length equals 15 residues. This CDR3 is CASSDTSGGTDTQYF. Written as DNA, the CDR3 is TGTGCCAGCAGCGATACTAGCGGGGGCACAGATACGCAGTATTTT.

The V gene is TRBV4-3, the J gene TRBJ1-2; D is undetermined. Germline CDR1 and CDR2: LGHNA and YSLEER. V dropped 1 base and J dropped 6 bases, with 9 bases sitting between them. The CDR3 length is 13 residues. The CDR3 DNA reads as TGCGCCAGCAGCCAAGTAAGCTGGGATGGCTACACCTTC. Encoded protein: CASSQVSWDGYTF.

The genes are TRBV5-6 and TRBJ2-7; D might be TRBD2 (5 bases). The germline CDR1 and CDR2 sequences are SGHDT and YYEEEE. V lost 0 bases and J 3 bases, leaving 7 bases between the germline ends. The CDR3 totals 13 residues. The CDR3 sequence is CASSLGEGYEQYF. For the CDR3, the DNA is TGTGCCAGCAGCTTGGGTGAGGGCTACGAGCAGTACTTC.